This passage covers 14 T cell receptor beta chains from one sample sequenced in a study of blood T cell repertoires in COVID-19 (dated by TCRdb to about 2020). The library was made by the immunoSEQ multiplex PCR assay. The table comes from immuneACCESS by way of TCRdb, which keeps in-frame sequences with V and J called. Part of the clones is missing from these tables; in studies checked, under half for an unresolved V gene and the rest for unknown reasons. The sample table holds 150,000 to 200,000 clones, of which roughly 84% were seen once. Of the sample, around 1.3% is held by the ten largest clones. The sequencing sample was made of PBMCs or T cells enriched from blood (not recorded which). The source is a human donor with acute COVID-19. The donor label of this sample is uncertain.

V usage is TRBV30 and J usage is TRBJ1-5, with D unclear. Germline V gives CDR1 GTSNPN, CDR2 SVGIG (reference sequence). Trimming cost V 0 bases and J 1 base, with 7 bases left between them. This CDR3 is 14 amino acids long. This CDR3 reads CAWSVWESNQPQHF. CDR3 DNA: TGTGCCTGGAGTGTATGGGAGAGCAATCAGCCCCAGCATTTT. Variable domain in full (rest from reference TRBV30 and TRBJ1-5): SQTIHQWPATLVQPVGSPLSLECTVEGTSNPNLYWYRQAAGRGLQLLFYSVGIGQISSEVPQNLSASRPQDRQFILSSKKLLLSDSGFYLCAWSVWESNQPQHFGDGTRLSIL.

The chain is built from TRBV9 and TRBJ1-1; D possibly corresponds to TRBD1 (6 bases). Per the germline V gene, CDR1 is SGDLS and CDR2 is YYNGEE. The V end lost 0 bases, the J end lost 0 bases, and 12 bases lay between the germline ends. This CDR3 region has 16 residues. The CDR3 loop reads CASSVVPGALNTEAFF. The CDR3 bases are TGTGCCAGCAGCGTAGTTCCAGGGGCCCTGAACACTGAAGCTTTCTTT.

The J gene is TRBJ2-5, the V gene TRBV19; D might be TRBD1 (5 bases). The V and J ends lost 5 bases and 0 bases respectively, with 16 bases between them. CDR1 and CDR2 (germline): LNHDA, SQIVND (reference sequence). This CDR3 has 16 amino acids. CDR3 sequence reads: CASSLDSDSYQETQYF. The CDR3 DNA is TGTGCCAGTAGTCTTGACTCAGACAGCTACCAAGAGACCCAGTACTTC.

The rearrangement uses TRBV7-2 and TRBJ2-1; tentative D call: TRBD1 (6 bases). This CDR3 comprises 14 residues. Per the germline V gene, CDR1 is SGHTA and CDR2 is FQGNSA. V was shortened by 1 base and J by 9 bases, with 13 bases between the two germline ends. CDR3 sequence (DNA): TGTGCCAGCAGCTTAGAATTGGGGGCAGGTGAGCAGTTCTTC. It specifies CASSLELGAGEQFF.

The chain couples TRBV19 to TRBJ2-5, with 10 bases identical to TRBD1. CDR1 is LNHDA, CDR2 SQIVND, per germline (reference sequence). V lost 3 bases, J lost 3 bases, and 7 bases stayed unmatched. This CDR3 has 16 amino acids. The CDR3 bases are TGTGCCAGTAGTATTCCGGGGGACAGGGGCAAAGAGACCCAGTACTTC. The encoded protein is CASSIPGDRGKETQYF.

In the case of this clone: The sample has other DNA sequences that encode this CDR3 too. The chain is built from TRBV10-3 and TRBJ2-5; TRBD1 is a possible D gene (6 bases). From germline, CDR1 is ENHRY and CDR2 SYGVKD. Trimming shortened V by 0 bases and J by 4 bases, and 12 bases separated the two germline ends. The CDR3 is 15 amino acids. CDR3 in amino acids: CAISESTGRGETQYF. CDR3 sequence (DNA): TGTGCCATCAGTGAGTCGACAGGACGGGGAGAGACCCAGTACTTC.

The chain couples TRBV18 to TRBJ2-2; TRBD1 is a possible D gene (6 bases). The CDR3 loop spans 18 amino acids. Trimming took 1 base from V and 2 from J, leaving 17 bases between them. Looked up from germline, CDR1 is KGHSH and CDR2 is LQKENI. The CDR3 DNA reads as TGTGCCAGCTCACCACGGTATAGACAGGCGCGTAACACCGGGGAGCTGTTTTTT. Translated, it gives CASSPRYRQARNTGELFF.

The V call is TRBV27, the J call TRBJ1-6; D not resolved. This CDR3 has 13 residues. Per the germline V gene, CDR1 is MNHEY and CDR2 is SMNVEV (reference sequence). V lost 5 bases to trimming and J lost 7 bases, with 9 bases between them. The chain's CDR3 is CASSSAVNSPLHF. CDR3 coding DNA: TGTGCCAGCAGTAGTGCAGTAAATTCACCCCTCCACTTT.

The chain uses TRBV5-1 and TRBJ2-1; 7 positions match TRBD2. Unmatched junction bases numbered 5, after V lost 0 bases and J lost 8 bases. The germline CDR1 and CDR2 sequences are SGHRS and YFSETQ. CDR3 length: 14 amino acids. The CDR3, as DNA: TGCGCCAGCAGCTTGGTCGGGGAGGGCGATGAGCAGTTCTTC. This sequence encodes CASSLVGEGDEQFF.

With regard to this clone: One junction end does not reproduce the germline sequence, and a read error may be involved. V is TRBV30 and J is TRBJ1-6; 7 bases are a match to TRBD1. The germline CDR1 and CDR2 sequences are GTSNPN and SVGIG (reference sequence). CDR3 length equals 18 residues. CDR3 sequence: CARSSTGTESSYNSPLHF. The CDR3, as DNA: TGTGCCCGGAGCTCGACCGGGACAGAAAGCTCCTATAATTCACCCCTCCACTTT.

This chain uses TRBV5-1 with TRBJ2-1; possibly TRBD1 for D (6 bases). Between the trimmed V and J ends, which lost 4 bases and 6 bases, there was a span of 20 bases. The length of the CDR3 is 16 residues. The V gene's germline CDR1 is SGHRS and CDR2 YFSETQ. The CDR3 here is CASSVPHRASANEQFF. DNA of the CDR3: TGCGCCAGCAGCGTGCCTCACAGGGCTTCGGCCAATGAGCAGTTCTTC.

The V gene is TRBV29-1, the J gene TRBJ2-1; 8 bases line up with TRBD1. Germline CDR1 is SQVTM and CDR2 is ANQGSEA. Trimming removed 6 bases from V and 9 bases from J; junction bases left unmatched: 13. The CDR3 contains 14 residues. CDR3 sequence: CSVSANRGWGEQFF. The CDR3 nucleotides read TGCAGCGTCAGCGCCAACAGGGGGTGGGGTGAGCAGTTCTTC.

V is TRBV30 and J is TRBJ1-2, with 9 bases that match TRBD1. CDR3 length: 14 residues. Germline V gene lookup returns CDR1 GTSNPN and CDR2 SVGIG (reference sequence). V was pared by 2 bases and J by 3 bases, with 4 bases of the junction left unmatched. Written as DNA, the CDR3 is TGTGCCTGGAGTAAGAGACAGGGGGACTATGGCTACACCTTC. It codes for CAWSKRQGDYGYTF.

The chain combines TRBV11-2 with TRBJ2-3; 16 nucleotides match TRBD2. Germline V gene data show CDR1 as SGHAT and CDR2 as FQNNGV. With 1 base clipped from V and 1 base from J, the junction kept 5 bases outside the gene matches. The CDR3 has 19 residues. The CDR3 nucleotides read TGTGCCAGCAGCTTAGTGGGACTAGCGGGGGGGCGTGGCACAGATACGCAGTATTTT. Translated: CASSLVGLAGGRGTDTQYF.